The sequence of this T cell receptor beta chain was determined in a study of CD8 T cells in Susac syndrome (dated by TCRdb to about 2019). For the study in its entirety: Whether CD8+ T cell activation and differentiation in Susac syndrome was antigen driven was tested using repertoire sequencing. The clonality of the CD8+ T cell repertoire was compared across approximately 11 healthy donors, roughly 14 Susac syndrome patients and 15 multiple sclerosis patients.

Trimming costs V 0 bases and J 6 bases, and their ends lie 4 bases apart. Sequences KGHSH (CDR1) and LQKENI (CDR2) are obtained from the germline V gene. The CDR3 runs 12 amino acids, cysteine and phenylalanine included. The entry retains the CDR3 DNA only, 36 bases that are in frame from base 1. In the case of this clonotype: Its antigen is not yet known. The record has no base qualities; no much larger clone is one base away.

RNA was extracted using the RNeasy kit, and about 0.5 to 1 microgram was reverse transcribed with random hexamers. The immunoSEQ multiplex PCR assay, which covers 54 Vbeta and 13 Jbeta segments, was used to amplify TCR beta CDR3 regions. Bias from PCR amplification was corrected by using a synthetic template baseline for primer optimization and for computational correction. In the authors' own workflow: Reads were annotated to V, D and J genes per IMGT and analyzed with immunoSEQ Analyzer, keeping only productive sequences. Clonality was computed as one minus Shannon entropy normalized by log2 of the number of productive unique sequences. Public and private clones were assessed among the 100 most prevalent clones of each patient and control. Clones were defined as Susac-specific if absent from the healthy and MS cohorts, from around 1,100 published viral clones and from other ImmuneACCESS disease sequences. TCRdb applied fastp at Q25 and MiXCR to the public reads, then kept only in-frame beta chains. Each CDR3 protein appears once, grouped with its most common genes and DNA. The V and J calls and clone size come from TCRdb's table, not from the authors' own analysis. The table for this sample lists under 20,000 distinct CDR3 sequences; approximately 95% of them were counted only once. Of the sample, roughly 0.24% falls within the top ten clones.

What the research found in general, with its limitations: The number of individuals in the TCR sequencing and HLA analysis was recognized as being relatively small.

Peripheral blood CD8+ and CD4+ T cells from healthy donors, Susac syndrome patients and multiple sclerosis patients were profiled by high-throughput TCR beta sequencing. The healthy donors served as controls matched for age and sex. Bulk CD8+ and CD4+ T cells were purified magnetically by negative isolation, whereas CD8+ TEMRA cells were enriched by FACS. Blood was drawn into EDTA tubes, processed within 24 hours, and PBMCs were isolated by density gradient centrifugation. PBMCs intended for TCR sequencing were cryopreserved in liquid nitrogen and were subsequently thawed in a 37 degrees C water bath. The sorted or isolated CD4+, CD8+ and CD8+ TEMRA cells reached a purity of at least 90%.

This sequence originates from a human donor in good health. Sequenced material: CD8+ T cells from PBMCs. The receptor chain draws on TRBV18 and TRBJ2-3; the D gene cannot be named for sure. This receptor has the CDR3 CASSPPLDTQYF. The sequenced DNA is TGTGCCAGCTCACCACCTCTTGATACGCAGTATTTT.